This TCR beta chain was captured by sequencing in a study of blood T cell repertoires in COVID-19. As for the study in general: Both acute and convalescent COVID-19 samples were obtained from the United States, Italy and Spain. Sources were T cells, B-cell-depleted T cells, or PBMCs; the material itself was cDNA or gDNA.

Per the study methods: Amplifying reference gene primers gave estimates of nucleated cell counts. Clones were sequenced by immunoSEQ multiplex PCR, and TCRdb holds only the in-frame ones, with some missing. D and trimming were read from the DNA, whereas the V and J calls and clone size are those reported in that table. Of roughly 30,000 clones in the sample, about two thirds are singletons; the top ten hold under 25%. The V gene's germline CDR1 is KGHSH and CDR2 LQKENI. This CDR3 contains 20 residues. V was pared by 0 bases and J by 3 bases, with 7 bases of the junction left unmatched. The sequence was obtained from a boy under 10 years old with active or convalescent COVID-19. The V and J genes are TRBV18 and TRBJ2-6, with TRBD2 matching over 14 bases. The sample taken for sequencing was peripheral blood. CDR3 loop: CASSPPYGTSGRGGANVLTF. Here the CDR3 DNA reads TGTGCCAGCTCACCACCGTACGGGACTAGCGGGAGAGGTGGGGCCAACGTCCTGACTTTC.